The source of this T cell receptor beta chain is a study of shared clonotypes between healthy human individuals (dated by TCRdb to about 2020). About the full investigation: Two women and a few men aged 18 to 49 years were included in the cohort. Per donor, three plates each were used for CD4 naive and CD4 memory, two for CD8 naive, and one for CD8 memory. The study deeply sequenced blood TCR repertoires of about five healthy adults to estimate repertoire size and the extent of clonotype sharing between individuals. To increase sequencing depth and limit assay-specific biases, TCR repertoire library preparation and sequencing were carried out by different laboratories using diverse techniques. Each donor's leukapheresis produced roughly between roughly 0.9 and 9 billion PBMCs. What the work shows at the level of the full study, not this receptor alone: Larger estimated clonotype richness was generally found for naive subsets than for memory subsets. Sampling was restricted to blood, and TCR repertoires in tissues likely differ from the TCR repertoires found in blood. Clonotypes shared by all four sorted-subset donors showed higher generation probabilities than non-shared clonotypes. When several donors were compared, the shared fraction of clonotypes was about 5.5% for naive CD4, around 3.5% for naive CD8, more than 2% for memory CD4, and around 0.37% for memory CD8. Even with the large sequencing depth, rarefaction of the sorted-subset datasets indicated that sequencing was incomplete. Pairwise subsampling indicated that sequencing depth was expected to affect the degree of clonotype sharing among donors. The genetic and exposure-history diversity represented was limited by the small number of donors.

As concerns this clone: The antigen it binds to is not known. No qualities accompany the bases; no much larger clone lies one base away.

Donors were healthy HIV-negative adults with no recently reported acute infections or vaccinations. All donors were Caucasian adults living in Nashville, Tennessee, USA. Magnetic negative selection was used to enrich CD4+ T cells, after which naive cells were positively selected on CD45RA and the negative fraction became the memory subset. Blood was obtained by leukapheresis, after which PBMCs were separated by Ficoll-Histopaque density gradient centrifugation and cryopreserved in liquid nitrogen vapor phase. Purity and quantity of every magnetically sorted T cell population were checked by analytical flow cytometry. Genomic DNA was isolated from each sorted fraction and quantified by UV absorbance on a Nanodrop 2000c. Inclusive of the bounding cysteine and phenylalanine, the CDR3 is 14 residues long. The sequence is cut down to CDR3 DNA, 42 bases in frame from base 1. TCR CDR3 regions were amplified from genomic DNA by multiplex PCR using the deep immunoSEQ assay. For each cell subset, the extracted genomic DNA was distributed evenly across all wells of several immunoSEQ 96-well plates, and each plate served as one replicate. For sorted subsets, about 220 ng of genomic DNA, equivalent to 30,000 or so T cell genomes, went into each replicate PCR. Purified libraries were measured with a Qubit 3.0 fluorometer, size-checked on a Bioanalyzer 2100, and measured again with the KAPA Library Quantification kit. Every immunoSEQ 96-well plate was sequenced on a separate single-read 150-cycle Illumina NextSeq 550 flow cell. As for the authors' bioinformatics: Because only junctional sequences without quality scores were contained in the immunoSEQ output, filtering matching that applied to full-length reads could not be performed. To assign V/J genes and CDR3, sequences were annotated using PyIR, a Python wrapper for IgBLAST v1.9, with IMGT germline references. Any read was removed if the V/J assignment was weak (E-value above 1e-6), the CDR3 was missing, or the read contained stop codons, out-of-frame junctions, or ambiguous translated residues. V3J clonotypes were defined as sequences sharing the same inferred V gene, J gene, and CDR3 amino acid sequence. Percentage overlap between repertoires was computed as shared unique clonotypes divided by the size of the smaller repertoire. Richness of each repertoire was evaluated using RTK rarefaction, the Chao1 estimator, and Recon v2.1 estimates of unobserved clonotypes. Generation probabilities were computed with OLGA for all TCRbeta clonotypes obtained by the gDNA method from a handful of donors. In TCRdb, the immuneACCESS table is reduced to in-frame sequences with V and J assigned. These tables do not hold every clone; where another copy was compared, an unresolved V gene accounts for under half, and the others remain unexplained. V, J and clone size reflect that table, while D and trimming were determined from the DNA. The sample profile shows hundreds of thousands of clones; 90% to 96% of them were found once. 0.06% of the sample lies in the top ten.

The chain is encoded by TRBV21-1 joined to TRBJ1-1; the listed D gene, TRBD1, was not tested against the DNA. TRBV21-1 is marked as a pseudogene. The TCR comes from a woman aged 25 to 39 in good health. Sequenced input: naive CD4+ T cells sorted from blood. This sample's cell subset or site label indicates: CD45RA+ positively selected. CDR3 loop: CASSKQGRNTEAFF. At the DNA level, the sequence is TGTGCCAGCAGCAAACAGGGCCGGAACACTGAAGCTTTCTTT.